The 27 T cell receptor beta chains below come from one sample, sequenced in a study of CD8+CD57+ T cells in acquired aplastic anemia. The template for TCR beta VDJ and CDR3 sequence profiling was genomic DNA. TCRdb recomputed calls from the reads with MiXCR, one row per CDR3 protein. Of over 150,000 distinct CDR3 sequences listed, 40% to 50% were seen once; the top ten hold approximately 3%. By flow cytometry, patients selected for sequencing had shown an expansion of CD8+CD57+ cells. Sequences were obtained from sorted CD4+, CD8+, or CD8+CD57+ T cells (not recorded which) from PBMCs. All receptors come from a human donor with aplastic anemia.

This clonotype was detected ten times or more. V and J are TRBV12-3 or TRBV12-4 and TRBJ2-3, with 7 bases matching TRBD1. The length of the CDR3 is 12 residues. The junction had 4 bases not matched to a gene; V was cut back by 9 bases and J by 4 bases. Here the CDR3 DNA reads TGTGCCAGTACAGGGGACGCAGATACGCAGTATTTT. Amino acids: CASTGDADTQYF.

This clonotype appeared many times. The chain employs TRBV6-5 and TRBJ1-4; 8 bases map to TRBD1. Trimming took 0 bases from V and 6 from J; bases not matched to a gene: 3. CDR3 size: 15 residues. Germline lookup yields CDR1 MNHEY and CDR2 SVGAGI. The chain's CDR3 is CASSYSVQGDEKLFF. The DNA of the CDR3 is TGTGCCAGCAGTTACTCGGTACAGGGGGATGAAAAACTGTTTTTT.

The rearrangement links TRBV15 to TRBJ1-1, with 9 bases aligning to TRBD1. The V gene end was trimmed by 11 bases and the J gene end by 2 bases; junction bases not matched to a gene: 9. Germline V lookup: CDR1 LNHNV, CDR2 YYDKDF (reference sequence). The CDR3 is made up of 14 amino acids. CDR3 bases: TGTGCCCGGGACAGGGTAAGGGGTAACACTGAAGCTTTCTTT. It encodes CARDRVRGNTEAFF.

This clonotype was observed at least ten times. V usage is TRBV6-5 and J usage is TRBJ2-7; 8 bases are shared with TRBD1. V shed 2 bases and J 3 bases; nucleotides not matched to a gene: 6. This CDR3 is built from 15 residues. Per the germline V gene, CDR1 is MNHEY and CDR2 is SVGAGI. This chain's CDR3 is CASSYLTGGNYEQYF. The CDR3 coding sequence is TGTGCCAGCAGTTACCTAACAGGGGGGAACTACGAGCAGTACTTC.

The J gene is TRBJ1-6, the V gene TRBV19; D not resolved. The ends were cut back, 8 bases at V and 0 bases at J, with 11 bases in the middle. The CDR3 sequence is 15 residues long. Per the germline V gene, CDR1 is LNHDA and CDR2 is SQIVND (reference sequence). The CDR3 region is CASAETSSYNSPLHF. The CDR3 coding sequence is TGTGCCAGTGCGGAGACCAGCTCCTATAATTCACCCCTCCACTTT.

The sample holds many counts of this clonotype. The chain links TRBV5-1 to TRBJ2-5; TRBD2 is a possible D gene (6 bases). The CDR3 covers 16 residues. Germline V lookup: CDR1 SGHRS, CDR2 YFSETQ. Trimming removed 0 bases from V and 1 base from J, with 13 bases in between. The CDR3 spells CASSLAGGATQETQYF. CDR3 sequence (DNA): TGCGCCAGCAGCTTGGCTGGCGGGGCCACCCAAGAGACCCAGTACTTC.

The gene calls are TRBV12-3 or TRBV12-4 and TRBJ2-3; perhaps TRBD2 as D (5 bases). V lost 5 bases and J lost 7, with 13 bases in between. This CDR3 is built from 13 residues. CDR3 loop: CASSPRGRNTQYF. In nucleotides, the CDR3 is TGTGCCAGCAGTCCAAGAGGGCGGAATACGCAGTATTTT.

In this sample, this clonotype turned up once. The CDR3 spells CSFAGGHDNEQFF. CDR3 sequence (DNA): TGCAGTTTTGCGGGAGGTCATGACAATGAGCAGTTCTTC. V is TRBV20-1 and J is TRBJ2-1; 8 bases map to TRBD2. In germline, CDR1 is DFQATT, CDR2 SNEGSKA (reference sequence). This CDR3 is 13 amino acids long. V was pared by 8 bases and J by 5 bases, with 8 bases of the junction left unmatched.

This sequence joins TRBV11-2 and TRBJ2-1; D is perhaps TRBD2 (5 bases). CDR1 and CDR2 from the germline V gene are SGHAT and FQNNGV. V lost 5 bases to trimming and J lost 6 bases, with 14 bases between them. This CDR3 is built from 14 residues. The CDR3 sequence: CASSIRLYGNEQFF. CDR3 sequence (DNA): TGTGCCAGCAGCATACGACTATATGGCAATGAGCAGTTCTTC. The whole variable domain, remainder taken from reference TRBV11-2 and TRBJ2-1, is EAGVAQSPRYKIIEKRQSVAFWCNPISGHATLYWYQQILGQGPKLLIQFQNNGVVDDSQLPKDRFSAERLKGVDSTLKIQPAKLEDSAVYLCASSIRLYGNEQFFGPGTRLTVL.

This clonotype was counted once. The rearrangement links TRBV20-1 to TRBJ2-7; maybe TRBD2 (6 bases). CDR1 DFQATT and CDR2 SNEGSKA come from the germline V gene (reference sequence). CDR3 length equals 13 residues. Trimming took off 3 bases at V and 7 bases at J, with 16 bases between the two ends. CDR3 bases: TGCAGTGCTAGGGGGAGGAGCACCGGGGAGCAGTACTTC. Its translation: CSARGRSTGEQYF.

The chain links TRBV27 to TRBJ2-2; 7 bases fit TRBD1. Germline values: CDR1 MNHEY, CDR2 SMNVEV (reference sequence). The CDR3 covers 15 residues. Unmatched junction bases numbered 5, after V lost 1 base and J lost 6 bases. CDR3 in DNA: TGTGCCAGCAGTTTATGGGGTCAGGGGGCCGGGGAGCTGTTTTTT. Encoded protein: CASSLWGQGAGELFF.

The table lists this clonotype with many counts. The chain employs TRBV7-2 and TRBJ2-7, with 12 bases identical to TRBD1. Trimming removed 5 bases from V and 6 bases from J; junction bases left unmatched: 8. Germline V gene data show CDR1 as SGHTA and CDR2 as FQGNSA. The CDR3 contains 15 residues. Here the CDR3 DNA reads TGTGCCAGCAGCCAAACCGGGACAGGGGGCGCCGAGCAGTACTTC. Its translation: CASSQTGTGGAEQYF. Drawing the rest from reference TRBV7-2 and TRBJ2-7, the complete variable domain is GAGVSQSPSNKVTEKGKDVELRCDPISGHTALYWYRQSLGQGLEFLIYFQGNSAPDKSGLPSDRFSAERTGGSVSTLTIQRTQQEDSAVYLCASSQTGTGGAEQYFGPGTRLTVT.

As concerns this clonotype: A much more abundant neighbour one base away suggests this may be a read error. The genes are TRBV5-1 and TRBJ2-7, with D possibly TRBD2 on 5 matching bases. The CDR3 spans 13 residues. Per germline, CDR1 SGHRS and CDR2 YFSETQ. The CDR3 region has the DNA TGCGCCAGCAGCTTCTCGGACTCCTACGGGCAGTACTTC. Translation: CASSFSDSYGQYF.

This clonotype was seen repeatedly, ten times or more. The chain is built from TRBV20-1 and TRBJ1-2, with 10 positions matching TRBD1. The V gene's germline CDR1 is DFQATT and CDR2 SNEGSKA (reference sequence). Trimming took 0 bases from V and 8 from J; bases not matched to a gene: 12. This CDR3 spans 16 amino acids. CDR3 DNA: TGCAGTGCTAGAGATCGGGGGACAGGGGAGGTTGTAGGCTACACCTTC. It codes for CSARDRGTGEVVGYTF.

The V and J genes are TRBV11-2 and TRBJ2-4; 9 nucleotides align to TRBD1. The CDR3 is made up of 18 amino acids. J gave up 0 bases and V 1 base, and 7 bases lay outside the gene matches. CDR1 and CDR2 (germline): SGHAT, FQNNGV. The CDR3 nucleotides are TGTGCCAGCAGCTTAGGGGCGGGGACAGGGTTAGCCAAAAACATTCAGTACTTC. Translated, it gives CASSLGAGTGLAKNIQYF. Full variable domain (missing parts from reference TRBV11-2 and TRBJ2-4): EAGVAQSPRYKIIEKRQSVAFWCNPISGHATLYWYQQILGQGPKLLIQFQNNGVVDDSQLPKDRFSAERLKGVDSTLKIQPAKLEDSAVYLCASSLGAGTGLAKNIQYFGAGTRLSVL.

This clonotype showed up just once. At one boundary the junction diverges from the germline segment, which might be a read error. This chain's CDR3 is CAGSGGKQAYEQYF. The CDR3, as DNA: TGTGCCGGCAGTGGAGGGAAACAAGCCTACGAGCAGTACTTC. V usage is TRBV2 and J usage is TRBJ2-7, with D tentatively TRBD2 (6 bases). The CDR3 loop spans 14 amino acids. CDR1 is SNHLY, CDR2 FYNNEI, per germline.

This clonotype has only a few counts. V is TRBV7-6 and J is TRBJ1-4; 8 positions match TRBD1. Germline V gene lookup returns CDR1 SGHVS and CDR2 FNYEAQ. The CDR3 runs to 17 residues. V lost 5 bases to trimming and J lost 5 bases; unmatched junction nucleotides: 13. Here the CDR3 reads CASSTINPRGLNEKLFF. The CDR3 DNA sequence: TGTGCCAGCAGCACAATAAATCCCAGGGGGCTGAATGAAAAACTGTTTTTT.

This clonotype was picked up many times. The rearrangement links TRBV14 to TRBJ2-2; 9 nucleotides match TRBD2. The CDR3 length is 16 residues. Germline-derived CDR1 and CDR2 are SGHDN and FVKESK. Germline trimming cut 4 bases from V and 6 bases from J; bases unmatched to any gene: 9. The CDR3 bases are TGTGCCAGCAGCCCGTTAGCGGGAGTACCGGCCGGGGAGCTGTTTTTT. Translated, it gives CASSPLAGVPAGELFF.

V is TRBV19 and J is TRBJ2-5; D possibly uses TRBD1 or TRBD2 (6 bases each). The V end lost 5 bases, the J end lost 4 bases, and 17 bases lay between the germline ends. The CDR3 sequence is 15 residues long. Germline CDR1 is LNHDA and CDR2 is SQIVND (reference sequence). The DNA of the CDR3 is TGTGCCAGTAGTCCCTTCGAAGGGGGGCGAGAGACCCAGTACTTC. It translates to CASSPFEGGRETQYF.

V and J are TRBV10-3 and TRBJ2-1, with no clear D. Germline CDR1 is ENHRY and CDR2 is SYGVKD. Trimming pared 5 bases from V and 2 bases from J, leaving 13 bases between. This CDR3 contains 15 residues. CDR3 region: CAISIVTGTYNEQFF. For the CDR3, the DNA is TGTGCCATCAGTATTGTAACCGGTACCTACAATGAGCAGTTCTTC.

This clonotype was counted only a few times. This sequence joins TRBV14 and TRBJ2-2, with no clear D. Deletions cut 4 bases from V and 0 bases from J, with 9 bases between. The germline CDR1 and CDR2 sequences are SGHDN and FVKESK. The CDR3 runs 15 residues. The CDR3 bases are TGTGCCAGCAGCCGAGGTTGGCCGAACACCGGGGAGCTGTTTTTT. It is translated as CASSRGWPNTGELFF.

The chain has TRBV6-1 and TRBJ1-4; 8 nucleotides align to TRBD1. Trimming cost V 7 bases and J 8 bases; bases outside gene matches: 9. From germline, CDR1 is MNHNS and CDR2 SASEGT. The CDR3 has 14 residues. CDR3 region: CASTIGTGGEKLFF. CDR3 in DNA: TGTGCCAGCACCATAGGGACAGGTGGGGAAAAACTGTTTTTT.

V is TRBV5-6 and J is TRBJ2-7; D call uncertain. The CDR3 sequence is 14 residues long. The V and J ends lost 4 bases and 0 bases respectively, with 11 bases between them. Germline V CDR1 and CDR2: SGHDT, YYEEEE. The chain's CDR3 is CASSPARPSYEQYF. In DNA form, the CDR3 reads TGTGCCAGCAGCCCCGCCAGGCCCTCCTACGAGCAGTACTTC.

This clonotype has at least ten counts. The chain is built from TRBV6-1 and TRBJ1-1, with 11 bases identical to TRBD1. The germline gives CDR1 MNHNS, CDR2 SASEGT. V gave up 8 bases and J gave up 0 bases; unmatched junction bases: 14. The CDR3 covers 18 residues. CDR3 DNA: TGTGCCAGCGGATTATTGTGGGACAGGGGGACGATGAACACTGAAGCTTTCTTT. As protein: CASGLLWDRGTMNTEAFF.

This clonotype has only a few counts. The chain uses TRBV15 and TRBJ1-2; D possibly corresponds to TRBD1 (5 bases). V shed 0 bases and J shed 5 bases, with 13 bases lying between them. The germline gives CDR1 LNHNV, CDR2 YYDKDF (reference sequence). This CDR3 spans 15 amino acids. CDR3 region: CATSRDRGGGYGYTF. As DNA, the CDR3 is TGTGCCACCAGCAGAGATCGGGGGGGGGGATATGGCTACACCTTC.

The CDR3 loop reads CATSDSTVYQETQYF. DNA of the CDR3: TGTGCCACCAGTGATTCCACCGTGTACCAAGAGACCCAGTACTTC. The chain couples TRBV24-1 to TRBJ2-5; D unclear. Germline V gives CDR1 KGHDR, CDR2 SFDVKD. This CDR3 comprises 15 residues. V lost 2 bases and J lost 0, with 9 bases in between.

Only a few counts were recorded for this clonotype. V and J are TRBV5-5 and TRBJ1-3, with D possibly TRBD1 on 6 matching bases. Germline CDR1 and CDR2: SGHKS and YYEKEE (reference sequence). The CDR3 has 16 residues. Trimming pared 1 base from V and 0 bases from J, leaving 11 bases between. The CDR3 loop reads CASSLKGGISGNTIYF. The CDR3 nucleotides are TGTGCCAGCAGCTTGAAAGGGGGTATCTCTGGAAACACCATATATTTT. The full variable domain, in which reference TRBV5-5 and TRBJ1-3 provide the parts outside the CDR3, is DAGVTQSPTHLIKTRGQQVTLRCSPISGHKSVSWYQQVLGQGPQFIFQYYEKEERGRGNFPDRFSARQFPNYSSELNVNALLLGDSALYLCASSLKGGISGNTIYFGEGSWLTVV.